This record concerns one T cell receptor beta chain sequence. Its specific antigen is unknown. There are no base qualities to consult, and no much larger clone falls within one base. The cohort was made up of 500 to 800 healthy bone marrow donors. At the time of sampling, every cohort member was nominally healthy, though immune exposures that went unrecorded were likely present. The donor was CMV seronegative and belonged to the group of approximately 320 seronegative cohort members. A peripheral blood sample was provided by each donor, and peripheral blood mononuclear cells were used for TCR beta sequencing. The Qiagen DNeasy Blood Extraction Kit was used to extract genomic DNA from the blood cell samples. The data originate from a study of cytomegalovirus exposure and HLA in healthy donors (dated by TCRdb to about 2017). Background on the whole study: In an earlier analysis of 587 of the donors, around 300 Gb of sequence data and roughly 100 million unique TCR beta sequences from 150 million to 200 million T cells were reported. High-throughput TCR immunosequencing, statistical association of individual TCRs with disease status, and machine learning were combined to predict cytomegalovirus infection status. In a later analysis, previously published TCR beta repertoires from 666 donors were re-analyzed and high-resolution HLA genotyping was added so that TCR occurrence patterns could be studied. An early release covering roughly 640 HLA-typed donors comprised roughly 300 gigabases of sequencing data and around 86 million unique TCR sequences. Every repertoire in the discovery cohort had been generated on one and the same sequencing platform. Rather than using new phenotypic data, the later analysis identified candidate immune exposures from TCR beta sequences and from how often those sequences occurred across donors. Across some 400 genotyped donors of the cohort, an average of roughly 250,000 unique TCR beta nucleotide sequences per donor were sequenced, and roughly 20% of those sequences were non-productive. Genome-wide SNP genotypes for about 60% of the 666 donors were used in a later genetic analysis, which treated that subset as a discovery cohort. Along with the roughly 610-subject first cohort, a separate validation cohort of around 110 different subjects was used. Alongside the repertoire data, information on donor age, sex, ethnicity and CMV serostatus was compiled. Roughly 5 DR-DQ haplotypes were handled as single units for association and clustering because linkage in the cohort was strong. The study aimed to test whether cataloging public T cell receptors could reveal signatures of past pathogen exposure. HLA typing covered class I and class II loci at four-digit resolution. An earlier analysis of 587 of the donors applied high-throughput TCR beta sequencing to assess whether each TCR beta V gene segment acted as functional or pseudogenic. The number of typed donors differed by locus: 629-630 for A, B, C, DRB1 and DQB1; 522 for DQA1; some 610 for DPA1; and around 490 for DPB1. Using immunosequencing, the study profiled T cell repertoires from 500 to 800 subjects and related those repertoires to cytomegalovirus serostatus. Of the roughly 400 genotyped donors, roughly 85% fell in the genetic ancestry cluster associated with self-reported Caucasian donors. Overall study results and their limits: A later analysis found that HLA-associated TCR beta chains were more clonally expanded and had lower generation probabilities than equally common non-associated chains. In a later analysis, 16,951 TCR beta sequences were associated with specific HLA alleles at a false discovery rate of 0.05. A later analysis reported that several top co-occurrence clusters appeared linked to parvovirus B19, influenza, CMV and Epstein-Barr virus. A later genetic analysis reported fewer N-insertions in productive TCRs among donors in an Asian-associated ancestry cluster than the roughly 700-donor mean. V-gene and J-gene trimming of TCR beta chains was associated with a missense DCLRE1C variant in a later genetic analysis, and the association was replicated in an independent cohort. This cohort had only TCR beta chains sequenced, and the lack of alpha or paired-chain data limited which features could be detected. HLA typing was unavailable for some donors at each locus, so association tests used only the typed subset. The authors suggested that the approach could potentially be extended to other disease states and immunological phenotypes. Across donors, most TCR sequences were observed very rarely, whereas some public TCRs were present in many individuals. In an earlier analysis of some 500 of the donors, most TCR beta V segments were observed in productive rearrangements about 90% or about 30% of the time, broadly matching IMGT annotations. The classifier was reported to diagnose cytomegalovirus status with high specificity and sensitivity in both the original cohort and the validation cohort. A further reported finding was that TCR beta sequences accurately predicted the HLA-A and HLA-B alleles for most subjects in the first cohort. According to a later analysis, TCR association rates differed among HLA loci, with DRB1 alleles showing the most associated TCRs and HLA-C alleles showing the fewest. The 87-base-pair reads could not distinguish some IMGT-functional V segments, including TRBV6-2 and TRBV6-3, so those segments were excluded. When HLA alleles, especially DR and DQ, strongly co-occurred, attributing TCR associations to individual alleles was difficult. For the cohort, immune exposure information was limited to CMV serostatus. Over 15 rarely observed V segments, including chromosome 9 orphons, were excluded from the earlier analysis of about 610 of the donors because counts were too low. A group of highly shared sequence variants was considered likely to be a technical artifact of the sequencing pipeline. Presence/absence analyses assumed roughly uniform sequencing depth across donors, an assumption that may not hold. Most CMV-associated TCR beta chains appeared to be HLA-restricted in a later analysis, and the HLA associations seemed to be driven largely by CMV exposure. In vitro tests confirmed that a few of the cytomegalovirus-associated TCR beta chains recognize cytomegalovirus antigens. The study gave a list of 150 to 200 TCR beta chains associated with cytomegalovirus. Correlated functional status among segregating V segments might reflect linkage disequilibrium, but an unknown experimental factor could not be ruled out.

Preparation of the library involved the immunoSEQ multiplex PCR assay. The multiplex PCR relied on a mix of 60 forward primers for TCR Vbeta segments and 13 reverse primers for TCR Jbeta segments. The CDR3 region of rearranged TCR beta genes was amplified from genomic DNA by a multiplex PCR assay. The Illumina HiSeq System was used to sequence the amplified TCR beta libraries as 87-base-pair reads. Per the source publication's procedure: Across the roughly 600 repertoires, a later analysis counted some 81 million unique TCR beta chains, 8.5 million to 12 million of which were shared by at least two donors. Raw reads were error-corrected and collapsed into unique sequences with a nearest-neighbor algorithm that merged closely related sequences to remove PCR and sequencing errors. Alignment of CDR3 sequences to IMGT reference sequences was used to assign V, D and J gene segments. For a sequence to be retained, at least a six-nucleotide match to both a V gene segment and a J gene segment was required. Rearrangements were called productive when the CDR3 lacked stop codons and stayed in frame with V and J; all others were non-productive. CDR3 was defined by IMGT convention, running from the second conserved V-encoded cysteine to the conserved J-encoded phenylalanine. The earlier analysis of about 610 of the donors excluded any sequence lacking an unambiguous match to a single V gene segment. In an earlier analysis of about 590 of the donors, a V segment was called functional when productive rearrangements were above 56.7%, and segregating when the standard deviation between donors exceeded 5%. A statistical classification framework was built to diagnose cytomegalovirus status from the catalog of TCR beta chain sequences. V and J gene assignment, in a later analysis, came from comparing TCR nucleotide sequences with IMGT/GENE-DB human TR gene sequences. In a later analysis, CDR3 sequences and most-parsimonious VDJ recombination scenarios were assigned using the TCRdist pipeline. A later analysis defined each TCR beta chain by its CDR3 amino acid sequence plus V-gene family, and excluded reads lacking a unique V-gene family. As a way to deal with suspected cross-contamination and a sequencing artifact, a later analysis dropped 450 to 600 nucleotide sequences that were highly shared and had low generation probability. In a later analysis, a clonal expansion index for each public chain was calculated from normalized within-repertoire ranks of inferred template counts. In a later analysis, generation probabilities were computed with a VDJ recombination model fitted to out-of-frame rearrangements, and the resulting probabilities were checked against IGoR. A later analysis scored TCR-TCR, TCR-HLA and TCR-CMV co-occurrence with hypergeometric tests, applying a repertoire-size bias correction to TCR pairs. A later analysis estimated false discovery rates by permuting HLA or CMV assignments 20 times. In a later analysis, co-occurring TCRs were grouped using DBSCAN, with TCRdist sequence similarity added in when clustering inside HLA-allele-positive subsets. Co-occurrence clustering excluded repertoires with fewer than 30,000 or more than 120,000 public chains, plus five with anomalous nucleotide sharing. The clones in this table, taken by TCRdb from immuneACCESS, are in-frame only. Not every clone is retained; where verified, under half of the shortfall comes from an unresolved V gene, and the cause of the rest is unknown. Clonal size and the V and J genes are those of that table, whereas D and trimming came from the DNA. For this sample there are about 130,000 clones; roughly 80% appear just once. Of the sample, around 1.6% falls within the top ten clones.

The CDR3, cysteine through phenylalanine, is 19 amino acids long. The retained sequence is limited to the CDR3, 57 bases, with the frame set at the first base. For this chain, trimming is 1 base at the V end and 9 bases at the J end, and the number of junction bases without a gene match is 23. The germline V gene gives CDR1 as SGHTA and CDR2 as FQGNSA. The specimen was PBMCs. The receptor was derived from a female donor in good health and CMV-seronegative. In this chain, TRBV7-2 is recombined with TRBJ2-7; TRBD2 fits 8 bases in the junction. The CDR3 is CASSLGMAGGAEGGRGQYF. The base sequence is TGTGCCAGCAGCTTAGGGATGGCGGGAGGTGCCGAGGGCGGACGGGGGCAGTACTTC.